Shown below are 13 T cell receptor beta chains from a single sample sequenced in a study of T cells in localized non-small cell lung cancer. The assay was immunoSEQ multiplex PCR, and TCRdb's table has in-frame clones only and misses some. The table shows tens of thousands of clones, with around nine tenths occurring only once. The specimen was peripheral blood, collected before any cancer treatment. These receptors were obtained from a man aged 40 to 69 with stage I squamous cell lung carcinoma.

This CDR3 is CASSSLYYGYTF. The DNA for the CDR3 is TGTGCCAGCAGTTCTCTGTACTATGGCTACACCTTC. This chain uses TRBV6-5 with TRBJ1-2, with D unclear. The CDR3 consists of 12 residues. Germline V gene lookup returns CDR1 MNHEY and CDR2 SVGAGI. Trimming cost V 4 bases and J 3 bases, with 6 bases left between them.

The chain carries TRBV10-3 and TRBJ1-1; no reliable D call. CDR1 is ENHRY, CDR2 SYGVKD, per germline. The CDR3 extends over 14 amino acids. Trimming took off 0 bases at V and 1 base at J, with 6 bases between the two ends. Written as DNA, the CDR3 is TGTGCCATCAGTGAGTCGGCAGCGAACACTGAAGCTTTCTTT. Amino acid sequence: CAISESAANTEAFF.

This clone was observed a handful of times. The V gene is TRBV13, the J gene TRBJ2-5; TRBD2 agrees at 7 bases. This CDR3 has 15 amino acids. Germline CDR1 PRHDT, CDR2 FYEKMQ (reference sequence). With V trimmed by 5 bases and J by 5 bases, 11 bases remained unmatched. CDR3 amino acids: CASSPTPGTMETQYF. Written as DNA, the CDR3 is TGTGCCAGCAGCCCGACCCCCGGGACTATGGAGACCCAGTACTTC.

The chain links TRBV27 to TRBJ1-4; D is possibly TRBD1 (6 bases). Germline assignment: CDR1 MNHEY and CDR2 SMNVEV (reference sequence). The CDR3 spans 15 residues. V was trimmed by 7 bases and J by 7 bases, leaving 19 bases between them. For the CDR3, the DNA is TGTGCCAGCAAGGGGACAACCGGGGCCCCTGAAAAACTGTTTTTT. The encoded protein is CASKGTTGAPEKLFF.

The rearrangement joins TRBV29-1 to TRBJ2-3; D possibly corresponds to TRBD1 (5 bases). From germline, CDR1 is SQVTM and CDR2 ANQGSEA. This CDR3 is 14 amino acids long. V gave up 3 bases and J gave up 2 bases, with 12 bases separating them. CDR3 in amino acids: CSVELQASTDTQYF. CDR3 nucleotide sequence: TGCAGCGTTGAGTTACAGGCATCCACAGATACGCAGTATTTT.

V gene TRBV21-1 combines with J gene TRBJ2-3; the D call of TRBD2 is as the table states it, not checked on the DNA. TRBV21-1 is labeled a pseudogene. The CDR3 totals 18 residues. The CDR3 reads CASSKSLYLEFSTDTQYF. Here the CDR3 DNA reads TGTGCCAGCAGCAAATCCCTATACCTAGAGTTCAGCACAGATACGCAGTATTTT.

This clone was counted a single time. This sequence joins TRBV5-1 and TRBJ1-6; no firm D call. The CDR3 is made up of 13 amino acids. Trimming left V 0 bases short and J 9 bases short, with 7 bases between. CDR1 and CDR2 (germline): SGHRS, YFSETQ. In DNA form, the CDR3 reads TGCGCCAGCAGCTTGGAGGCGGGTTCACCCCTCCACTTT. Translated, it gives CASSLEAGSPLHF.

The rearrangement joins TRBV5-1 to TRBJ2-3; possible D gene TRBD1, 5 bases. CDR1 and CDR2 (germline): SGHRS, YFSETQ. The V end lost 3 bases, the J end lost 2 bases, and 10 bases lay between the germline ends. The CDR3 loop spans 14 amino acids. As DNA, the CDR3 is TGCGCCAGCAGCTCTCGACAGAACACAGATACGCAGTATTTT. Protein sequence: CASSSRQNTDTQYF.

The chain uses TRBV25-1 and TRBJ2-7; D possibly corresponds to TRBD2 (6 bases). The CDR3 is 13 amino acids. Germline CDR1 reads MGHDK; CDR2 reads SYGVNS. Trimming took 6 bases from V and 6 from J, leaving 15 bases between them. CDR3 sequence: CASREGRDGEQYF. The CDR3 bases are TGTGCCAGCAGGGAGGGCAGGGACGGCGAGCAGTACTTC.

The chain employs TRBV28 and TRBJ2-2; no reliable D call. Germline V CDR1 and CDR2: MDHEN, SYDVKM. This CDR3 spans 12 amino acids. The CDR3 region has the DNA TGTGCGATAAGGGAGAACACCGGGGAGCTGTTTTTT. Its translation: CAIRENTGELFF. The full variable domain, in which reference TRBV28 and TRBJ2-2 provide the parts outside the CDR3, is DVKVTQSSRYLVKRTGEKVFLECVQDMDHENMFWYRQDPGLGLRLIYFSYDVKMKEKGDIPEGYSVSREKKERFSLILESASTNQTSMYLCAIRENTGELFFGEGSRLTVL.

The rearrangement uses TRBV7-2 and TRBJ2-7; no definite D call. Trimming cost V 1 base and J 5 bases, with 3 bases left between them. CDR3 length: 11 residues. Germline V gene lookup returns CDR1 SGHTA and CDR2 FQGNSA. CDR3 DNA: TGTGCCAGCAGCTTAGTGGACGAGCAGTACTTC. Translating gives CASSLVDEQYF.

This chain uses TRBV10-3 with TRBJ2-1; no firm D call. The V gene lost 6 bases and the J gene lost 11 bases, with 20 bases spanning the gap. The CDR3 extends over 14 amino acids. The germline gives CDR1 ENHRY, CDR2 SYGVKD. The CDR3 nucleotides read TGTGCCATCAGCGGCCACCTTCCGGGCCTAAAGCAGTTCTTC. Protein: CAISGHLPGLKQFF.

A remark on this clone: At one of its ends the junction is not consistent with the germline gene, which may arise from a read error. The chain uses TRBV7-8 and TRBJ2-7; 9 bases align to TRBD1. This CDR3 is 15 amino acids long. The germline gives CDR1 SGHVS, CDR2 FQNEAQ. The CDR3 DNA reads as TGTGCCAGCACCTTACCCGGGACAGGGACCTACGAGCAGTACTTC. It yields the protein CASTLPGTGTYEQYF.